This T cell receptor (beta chain) was sequenced for a study of T cell responses to AZD1222 COVID-19 vaccine. Germline V CDR1 and CDR2: LNHDA, SQIVND (reference sequence). The V end was cut by 3 bases, the J end by 2 bases, with 6 bases between. This CDR3 comprises 13 residues. Sequencing was performed with immunoSEQ multiplex PCR; in TCRdb, only in-frame clones are kept and a portion is missing. The data show about 120,000 clones, 87% seen once. Study-wide results and limits: Targeting of unmutated variant regions was reportedly seen in nearly half of spike-specific TCRs.

In the case of this clone: Its matching antigen is unknown.

V and J are TRBV19 and TRBJ2-3; D gene unclear. The material was peripheral blood, obtained 28 days after the second AZD1222 dose. The clonotype was recovered from an adult who received the AZD1222 COVID-19 vaccine. Written as DNA, the CDR3 is TGTGCCAGTAGTATTCTGGACACAGATACGCAGTATTTT. This sequence encodes CASSILDTDTQYF.